This T cell receptor beta chain was documented in a study of regulatory T cells in long-lasting Graves disease. Sample time point: newly diagnosed GD, antithyroid drugs for less than 3 months. From RNA extracted from PBMCs, the TCR library was made. The germline CDR1 and CDR2 sequences are MGHRA and YSYEKL. This CDR3 comprises 16 residues. With 1 base clipped from V and 5 bases from J, the junction kept 8 bases outside the gene matches. According to the study, TCR beta libraries were built with iRepertoire HTBI primers and CDR3-region Arm-PCR. TCRdb called the multiplex PCR reads again in MiXCR, with one record for every CDR3 protein. The data hold 400,000 to 550,000 distinct CDR3 sequences, with approximately 16% observed a single time. This sample also appeared in a second study, on T cells in Graves' hyperthyroidism and ophthalmopathy.

The specimen was peripheral blood mononuclear cells (PBMCs), collected at new diagnosis, from a patient treated with antithyroid drugs. The origin of this receptor is a woman in her twenties or thirties with Graves disease. V usage is TRBV4-1 and J usage is TRBJ1-2; the match to TRBD1 covers 9 bases. In DNA form, the CDR3 reads TGCGCCAGCAGCCAAGGAGGGACAGGGACTAGTTATGGCTACACCTTC. It encodes CASSQGGTGTSYGYTF.